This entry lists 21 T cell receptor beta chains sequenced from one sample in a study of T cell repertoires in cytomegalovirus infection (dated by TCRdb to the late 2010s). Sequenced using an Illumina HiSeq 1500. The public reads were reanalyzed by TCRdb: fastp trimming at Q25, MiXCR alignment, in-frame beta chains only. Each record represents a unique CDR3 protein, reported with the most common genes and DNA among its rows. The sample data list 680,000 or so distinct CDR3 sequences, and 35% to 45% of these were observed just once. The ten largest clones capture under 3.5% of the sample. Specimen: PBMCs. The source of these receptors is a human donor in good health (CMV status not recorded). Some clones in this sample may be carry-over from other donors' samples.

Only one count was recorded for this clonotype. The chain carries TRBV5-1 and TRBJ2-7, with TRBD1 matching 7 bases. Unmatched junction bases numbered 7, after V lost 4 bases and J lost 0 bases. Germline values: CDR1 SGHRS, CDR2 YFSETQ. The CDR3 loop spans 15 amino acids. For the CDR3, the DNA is TGCGCCAGCAGCCTCCGGGACAGACCCTCCTACGAGCAGTACTTC. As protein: CASSLRDRPSYEQYF.

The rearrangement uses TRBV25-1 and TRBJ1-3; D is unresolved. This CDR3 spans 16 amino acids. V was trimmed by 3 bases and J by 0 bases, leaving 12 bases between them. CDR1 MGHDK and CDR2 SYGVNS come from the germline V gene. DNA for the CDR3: TGTGCCAGCAGTGATGAGCAGGTTACCTCTGGAAACACCATATATTTT. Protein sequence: CASSDEQVTSGNTIYF.

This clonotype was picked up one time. CDR3 sequence: CASCWSGGSGQFF. CDR3 in DNA: TGTGCCAGCTGCTGGTCGGGGGGGAGCGGGCAGTTCTTC. This chain joins TRBV7-2 and TRBJ2-1; 8 bases align to TRBD2. V shed 8 bases and J 12 bases; nucleotides not matched to a gene: 12. CDR3 length: 13 amino acids. CDR1 SGHTA and CDR2 FQGNSA come from the germline V gene. Full variable domain (remainder filled in from reference TRBV7-2 and TRBJ2-1): GAGVSQSPSNKVTEKGKDVELRCDPISGHTALYWYRQSLGQGLEFLIYFQGNSAPDKSGLPSDRFSAERTGGSVSTLTIQRTQQEDSAVYLCASCWSGGSGQFFGPGTRLTVL.

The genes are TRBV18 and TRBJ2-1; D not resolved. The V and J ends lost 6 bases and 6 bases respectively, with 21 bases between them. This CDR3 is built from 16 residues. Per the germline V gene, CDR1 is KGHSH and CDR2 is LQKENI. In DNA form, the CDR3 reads TGTGCCAGCTCCTTCGATCGGGCAGTAGTGGGCAATGAGCAGTTCTTC. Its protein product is CASSFDRAVVGNEQFF. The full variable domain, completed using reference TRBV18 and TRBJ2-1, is NAGVMQNPRHLVRRRGQEARLRCSPMKGHSHVYWYRQLPEEGLKFMVYLQKENIIDESGMPKERFSAEFPKEGPSILRIQQVVRGDSAAYFCASSFDRAVVGNEQFFGPGTRLTVL.

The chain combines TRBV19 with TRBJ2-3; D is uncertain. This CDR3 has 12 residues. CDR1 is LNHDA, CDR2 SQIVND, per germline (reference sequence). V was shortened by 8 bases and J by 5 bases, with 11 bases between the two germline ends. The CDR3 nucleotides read TGTGCCAGTGAAAAGGGCCAAGATACGCAGTATTTT. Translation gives CASEKGQDTQYF. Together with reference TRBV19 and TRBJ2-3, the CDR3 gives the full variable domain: DGGITQSPKYLFRKEGQNVTLSCEQNLNHDAMYWYRQDPGQGLRLIYYSQIVNDFQKGDIAEGYSVSREKKESFPLTVTSAQKNPTAFYLCASEKGQDTQYFGPGTRLTVL.

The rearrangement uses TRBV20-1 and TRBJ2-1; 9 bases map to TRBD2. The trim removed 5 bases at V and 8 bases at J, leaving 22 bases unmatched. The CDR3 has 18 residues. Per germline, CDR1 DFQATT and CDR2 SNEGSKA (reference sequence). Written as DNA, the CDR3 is TGCAGTGCTGGGAGTATCTCTCGAGCGGGAGGATATGAGGATGAGCAGTTCTTC. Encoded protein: CSAGSISRAGGYEDEQFF.

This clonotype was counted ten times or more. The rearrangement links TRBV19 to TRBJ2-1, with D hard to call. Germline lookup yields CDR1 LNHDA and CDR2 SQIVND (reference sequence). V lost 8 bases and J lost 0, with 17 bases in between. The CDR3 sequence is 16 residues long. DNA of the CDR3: TGTGCCAGTGCCAGAAGGGCCAGAGACTCCTACAATGAGCAGTTCTTC. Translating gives CASARRARDSYNEQFF.

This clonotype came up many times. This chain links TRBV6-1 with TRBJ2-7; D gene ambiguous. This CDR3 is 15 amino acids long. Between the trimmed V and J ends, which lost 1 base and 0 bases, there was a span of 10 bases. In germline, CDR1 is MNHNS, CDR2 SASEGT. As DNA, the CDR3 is TGTGCCAGCAGTGAAGAGGCAGCGAGCTCCTACGAGCAGTACTTC. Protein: CASSEEAASSYEQYF.

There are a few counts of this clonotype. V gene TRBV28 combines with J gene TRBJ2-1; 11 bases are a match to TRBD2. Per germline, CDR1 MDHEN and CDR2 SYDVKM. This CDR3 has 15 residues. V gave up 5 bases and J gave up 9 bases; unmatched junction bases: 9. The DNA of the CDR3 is TGTGCCAGCAGTCGGACTAGCGGGCCACGTAGTGAGCAGTTCTTC. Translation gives CASSRTSGPRSEQFF.

CDR3 loop: CASKGEVLADTQYF. Here the CDR3 DNA reads TGCGCCAGCAAAGGAGAAGTTTTAGCAGATACGCAGTATTTT. The rearrangement uses TRBV5-1 and TRBJ2-3; D is unclear. The CDR3 extends over 14 amino acids. The germline V and J ends were trimmed by 6 bases and 4 bases, with 15 bases remaining between them. Germline V gene data show CDR1 as SGHRS and CDR2 as YFSETQ.

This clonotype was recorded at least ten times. In nucleotides, the CDR3 is TGTGCCAGCAGTTTGGCTAGCGGGCCTTACAATGAGCAGTTCTTC. Residues: CASSLASGPYNEQFF. The rearrangement links TRBV27 to TRBJ2-1, with 8 bases fitting TRBD2. The CDR3 length is 15 residues. J gave up 4 bases and V 3 bases, and 5 bases lay outside the gene matches. The V gene's germline CDR1 is MNHEY and CDR2 SMNVEV (reference sequence).

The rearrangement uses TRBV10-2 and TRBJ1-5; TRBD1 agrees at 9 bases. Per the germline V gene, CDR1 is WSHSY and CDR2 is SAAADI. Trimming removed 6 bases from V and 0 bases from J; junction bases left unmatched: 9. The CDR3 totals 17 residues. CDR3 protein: CASRYGTGSDSNQPQHF. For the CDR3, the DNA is TGCGCCAGCAGGTATGGGACAGGGTCGGATAGCAATCAGCCCCAGCATTTT.

CDR3 nucleotide sequence: TGTGCCTGGGGGGAGGGCATGAACACTGAAGCTTTCTTT. It encodes CAWGEGMNTEAFF. The V and J genes are TRBV30 and TRBJ1-1; D unclear. The V gene lost 5 bases and the J gene lost 0 bases, with 10 bases spanning the gap. CDR1 is GTSNPN and CDR2 is SVGIG in the germline V gene (reference sequence). The CDR3 length is 13 residues.

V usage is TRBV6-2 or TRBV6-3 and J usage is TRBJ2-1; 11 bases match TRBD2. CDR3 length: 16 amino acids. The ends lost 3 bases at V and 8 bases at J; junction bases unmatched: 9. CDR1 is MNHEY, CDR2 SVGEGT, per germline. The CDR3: CASSYKGLAALDEQFF. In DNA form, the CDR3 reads TGTGCCAGCAGTTATAAGGGACTAGCGGCCTTGGATGAGCAGTTCTTC.

The CDR3 protein is CSAPGTGSYEQYF. The CDR3 DNA sequence: TGCAGTGCTCCCGGGACAGGGTCCTACGAGCAGTACTTC. The J gene is TRBJ2-7, the V gene TRBV20-1; 9 nucleotides match TRBD1. CDR1 and CDR2 from the germline V gene are DFQATT and SNEGSKA (reference sequence). The CDR3 is made up of 13 amino acids. J gave up 1 base and V 5 bases, and 3 bases lay outside the gene matches.

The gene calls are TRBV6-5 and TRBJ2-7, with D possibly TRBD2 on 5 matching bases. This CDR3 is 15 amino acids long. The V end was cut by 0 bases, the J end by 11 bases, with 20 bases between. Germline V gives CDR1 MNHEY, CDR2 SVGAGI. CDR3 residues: CASSYSPDSGKGKYF. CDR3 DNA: TGTGCCAGCAGTTACTCGCCCGACTCGGGAAAGGGTAAGTACTTC.

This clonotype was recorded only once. CDR3 protein: CATSRDLPVGQPWSPLHF. The CDR3, as DNA: TGTGCCACCAGCAGAGATCTTCCCGTGGGACAGCCTTGGTCACCCCTCCACTTT. The rearrangement uses TRBV15 and TRBJ1-6; 7 bases line up with TRBD1. Germline V gene sequence: CDR1 LNHNV, CDR2 YYDKDF (reference sequence). V was clipped by 0 bases and J by 10 bases; unmatched bases: 15. There are 18 residues in the CDR3.

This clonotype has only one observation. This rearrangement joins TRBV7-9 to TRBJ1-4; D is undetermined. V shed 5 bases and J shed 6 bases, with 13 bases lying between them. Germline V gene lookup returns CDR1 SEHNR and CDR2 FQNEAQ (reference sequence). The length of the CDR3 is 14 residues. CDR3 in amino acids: CASSGTVRDEKLFF. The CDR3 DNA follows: TGTGCCAGCAGCGGAACAGTACGAGATGAAAAACTGTTTTTT.

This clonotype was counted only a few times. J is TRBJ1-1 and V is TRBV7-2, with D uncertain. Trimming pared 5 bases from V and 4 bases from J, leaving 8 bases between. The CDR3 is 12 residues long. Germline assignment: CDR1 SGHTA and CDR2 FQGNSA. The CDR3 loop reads CASSHIGTEAFF. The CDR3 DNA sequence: TGTGCCAGCAGCCATATAGGCACTGAAGCTTTCTTT.

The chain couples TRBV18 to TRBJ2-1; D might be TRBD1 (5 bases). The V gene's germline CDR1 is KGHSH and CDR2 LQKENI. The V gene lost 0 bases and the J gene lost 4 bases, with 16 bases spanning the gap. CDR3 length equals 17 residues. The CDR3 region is CASSPPPASGLYNEQFF. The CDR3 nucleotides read TGTGCCAGCTCACCACCTCCAGCGTCAGGGTTATACAATGAGCAGTTCTTC.

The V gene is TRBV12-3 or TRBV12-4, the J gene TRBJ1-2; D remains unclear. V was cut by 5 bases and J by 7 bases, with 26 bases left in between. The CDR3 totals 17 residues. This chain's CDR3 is CASSPIGFGEPRSGYTF. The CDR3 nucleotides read TGTGCCAGCAGTCCGATAGGGTTTGGGGAGCCGCGGAGTGGCTACACCTTC.